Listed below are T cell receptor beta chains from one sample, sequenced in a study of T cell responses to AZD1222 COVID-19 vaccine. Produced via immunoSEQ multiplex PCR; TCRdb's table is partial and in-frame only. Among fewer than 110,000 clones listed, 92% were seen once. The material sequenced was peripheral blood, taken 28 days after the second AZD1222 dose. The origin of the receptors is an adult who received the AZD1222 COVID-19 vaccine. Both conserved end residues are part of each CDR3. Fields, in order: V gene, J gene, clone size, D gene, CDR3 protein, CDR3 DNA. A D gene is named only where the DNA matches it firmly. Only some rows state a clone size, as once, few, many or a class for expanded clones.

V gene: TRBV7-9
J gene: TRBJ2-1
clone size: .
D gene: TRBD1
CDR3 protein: CASSLAGTAEQFF
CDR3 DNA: TGTGCCAGCAGCTTAGCAGGGACAGCCGAGCAGTTCTTC

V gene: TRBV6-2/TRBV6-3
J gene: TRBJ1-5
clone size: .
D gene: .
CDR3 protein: CASSARGTQPQHF
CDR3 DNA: TGTGCCAGCAGTGCCAGGGGTACCCAGCCCCAGCATTTT

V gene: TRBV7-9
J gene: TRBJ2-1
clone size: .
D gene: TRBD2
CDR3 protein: CASSSQAGGRNEQFF
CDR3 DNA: TGTGCCAGCAGCTCCCAAGCGGGGGGACGCAATGAGCAGTTCTTC

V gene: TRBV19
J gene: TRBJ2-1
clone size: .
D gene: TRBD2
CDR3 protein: CASSRQRGNEQFF
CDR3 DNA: TGTGCCAGTAGTAGGCAGCGGGGGAATGAGCAGTTCTTC

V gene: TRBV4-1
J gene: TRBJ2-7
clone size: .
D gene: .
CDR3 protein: CASSQAPGNRAYEQYF
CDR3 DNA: TGCGCCAGCAGCCAAGCACCCGGGAACAGAGCGTACGAGCAGTACTTC

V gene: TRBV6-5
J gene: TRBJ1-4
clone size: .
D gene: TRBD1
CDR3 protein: CASSLDRGWNEKLFF
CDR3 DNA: TGTGCCAGCAGTCTAGACAGGGGGTGGAATGAAAAACTGTTTTTT

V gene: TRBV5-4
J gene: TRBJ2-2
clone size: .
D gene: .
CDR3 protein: CASSFPNTGELFF
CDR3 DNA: TGTGCCAGCAGCTTCCCAAACACCGGGGAGCTGTTTTTT

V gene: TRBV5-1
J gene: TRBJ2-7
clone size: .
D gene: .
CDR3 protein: CASSYRSTTYEQYF
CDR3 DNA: TGCGCCAGCAGCTACAGGTCAACAACCTACGAGCAGTACTTC

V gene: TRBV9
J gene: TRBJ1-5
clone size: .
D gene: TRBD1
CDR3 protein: CASSDGQVNQPQHF
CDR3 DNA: TGTGCCAGCAGCGATGGACAGGTCAATCAGCCCCAGCATTTT

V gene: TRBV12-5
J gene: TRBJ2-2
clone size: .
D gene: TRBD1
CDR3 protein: CASGYDSGGVTTGELFF
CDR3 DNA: TGTGCTAGTGGTTACGATTCAGGGGGCGTAACGACCGGGGAGCTGTTTTTT

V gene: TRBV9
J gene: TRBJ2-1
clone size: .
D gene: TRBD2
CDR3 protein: CASSVEAHLAGDRDEQFF
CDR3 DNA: TGTGCCAGCAGCGTAGAGGCCCACCTAGCGGGGGATCGGGATGAGCAGTTCTTC

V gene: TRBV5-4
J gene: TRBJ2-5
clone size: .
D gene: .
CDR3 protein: CASSLEGHQETQYF
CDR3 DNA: TGTGCCAGCAGCTTGGAGGGACACCAAGAGACCCAGTACTTC

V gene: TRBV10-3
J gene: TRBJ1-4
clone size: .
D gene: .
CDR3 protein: CAISESALEKLFF
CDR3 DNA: TGTGCCATCAGTGAGTCGGCTCTTGAAAAACTGTTTTTT

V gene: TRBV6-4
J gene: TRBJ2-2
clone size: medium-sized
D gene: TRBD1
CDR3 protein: CASSSDREGVSGELFF
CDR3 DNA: TGTGCCAGCAGTTCGGACAGGGAAGGAGTTTCCGGGGAGCTGTTTTTT

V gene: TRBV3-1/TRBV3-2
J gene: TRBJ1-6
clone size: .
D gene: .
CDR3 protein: CASSQGNSPLHF
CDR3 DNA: TGTGCCAGCAGCCAAGGTAATTCACCCCTCCACTTT

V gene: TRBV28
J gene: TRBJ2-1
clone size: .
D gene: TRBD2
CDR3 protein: CASSQTSGRAESEQFF
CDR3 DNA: TGTGCCAGCAGTCAGACTAGCGGGAGGGCCGAATCCGAGCAGTTCTTC

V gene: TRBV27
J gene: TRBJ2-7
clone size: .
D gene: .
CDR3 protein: CASGRRGMGEQYF
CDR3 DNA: TGTGCCAGCGGGAGAAGGGGAATGGGGGAGCAGTACTTC

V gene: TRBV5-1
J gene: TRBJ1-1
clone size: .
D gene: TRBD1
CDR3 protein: CASSSGGIVTEAFF
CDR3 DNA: TGCGCCAGCAGCTCAGGGGGAATTGTTACTGAAGCTTTCTTT

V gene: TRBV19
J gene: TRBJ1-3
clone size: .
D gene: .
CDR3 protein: CASTPRVSSSGNTIYF
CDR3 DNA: TGTGCCAGTACCCCAAGGGTCAGCAGCTCTGGAAACACCATATATTTT

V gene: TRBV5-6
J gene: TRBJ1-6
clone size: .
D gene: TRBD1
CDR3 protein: CASRDRGRNSPLHF
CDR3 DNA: TGTGCCAGCAGGGACAGGGGCCGTAATTCACCCCTCCACTTT

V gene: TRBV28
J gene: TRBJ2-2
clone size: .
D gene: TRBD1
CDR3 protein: CASSPPGQGVTGELFF
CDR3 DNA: TGTGCCAGCAGTCCTCCGGGACAGGGGGTTACCGGGGAGCTGTTTTTT

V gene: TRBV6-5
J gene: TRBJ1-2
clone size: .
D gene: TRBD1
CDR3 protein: CASTLGQGSRGYTF
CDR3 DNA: TGTGCCAGCACCCTTGGACAGGGAAGCCGGGGCTACACCTTC

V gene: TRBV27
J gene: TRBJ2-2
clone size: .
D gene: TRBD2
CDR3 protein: CASSQRTSGSSGELFF
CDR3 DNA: TGTGCCAGCAGCCAACGGACTAGCGGGAGTAGCGGGGAGCTGTTTTTT

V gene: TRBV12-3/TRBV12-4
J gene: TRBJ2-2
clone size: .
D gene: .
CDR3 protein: CASSPGETGELFF
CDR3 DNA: TGTGCCAGCAGTCCCGGGGAGACGGGGGAGCTGTTTTTT

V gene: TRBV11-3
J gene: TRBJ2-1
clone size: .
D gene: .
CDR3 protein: CASSRDPSSYNEQFF
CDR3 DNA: TGTGCCAGCAGCAGAGATCCGAGCTCCTACAATGAGCAGTTCTTC

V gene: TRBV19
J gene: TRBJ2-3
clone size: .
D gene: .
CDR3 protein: CASSISTSTDTQYF
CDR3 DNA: TGTGCCAGTAGTATATCGACTAGCACAGATACGCAGTATTTT

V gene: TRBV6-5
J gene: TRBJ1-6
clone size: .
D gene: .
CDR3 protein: CASSYGNSPLHF
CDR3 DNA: TGTGCCAGCAGTTACGGGAATTCACCCCTCCACTTT

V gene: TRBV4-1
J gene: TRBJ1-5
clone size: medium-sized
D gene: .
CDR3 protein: CASSQDEDQPQHF
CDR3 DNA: TGCGCCAGCAGCCAAGATGAGGATCAGCCCCAGCATTTT

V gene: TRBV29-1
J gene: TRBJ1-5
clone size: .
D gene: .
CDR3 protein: CSVGVEPQHF
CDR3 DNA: TGCAGCGTTGGCGTAGAGCCCCAGCATTTT

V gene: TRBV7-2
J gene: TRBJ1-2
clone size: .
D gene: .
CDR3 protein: CASSLKASDYGYTF
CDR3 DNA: TGTGCCAGCAGCTTAAAAGCTTCCGACTATGGCTACACCTTC

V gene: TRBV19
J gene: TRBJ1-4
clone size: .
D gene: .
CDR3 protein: CASSIISWEKLFF
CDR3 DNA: TGTGCCAGTAGTATAATCAGCTGGGAAAAACTGTTTTTT

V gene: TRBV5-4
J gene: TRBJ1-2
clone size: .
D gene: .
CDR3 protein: CASSSTGDYGYTF
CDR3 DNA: TGTGCCAGCAGTTCGACAGGAGACTATGGCTACACCTTC

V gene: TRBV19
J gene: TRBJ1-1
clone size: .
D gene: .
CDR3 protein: CASSTIQMNTEAFF
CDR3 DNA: TGTGCCAGTAGTACAATACAGATGAACACTGAAGCTTTCTTT

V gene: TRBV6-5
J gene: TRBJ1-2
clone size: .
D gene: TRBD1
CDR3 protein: CASSYRLRGYGYTF
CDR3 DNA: TGTGCCAGCAGTTACCGTCTCAGGGGGTATGGCTACACCTTC

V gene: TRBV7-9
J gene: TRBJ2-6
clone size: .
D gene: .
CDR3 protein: CASSPDTKSSGANVLTF
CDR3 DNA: TGTGCCAGCAGCCCCGACACTAAAAGCTCTGGGGCCAACGTCCTGACTTTC